The 9 T cell receptor beta chains below were found in one sample sequenced in a study of T cell changes during pregnancy in multiple sclerosis. Measured with immunoSEQ multiplex PCR; TCRdb has only the in-frame clones, and not every one. The data show about 68,000 clones, about nine tenths seen once. The sequences come from peripheral blood, collected in the third trimester of pregnancy. The receptor source for this set is a female donor with multiple sclerosis, enrolled in a pregnancy study.

The chain joins TRBV29-1 to TRBJ2-5; D is unclear. The ends were cut back, 7 bases at V and 2 bases at J, with 5 bases in the middle. Germline CDR1 SQVTM, CDR2 ANQGSEA. The CDR3 sequence is 10 residues long. CDR3 DNA sequence: TGCAGCGCCCGGCAAGAGACCCAGTACTTC. Residues: CSARQETQYF.

The rearrangement joins TRBV29-1 to TRBJ2-1; 7 nucleotides align to TRBD2. Germline assignment: CDR1 SQVTM and CDR2 ANQGSEA. The CDR3 has 14 residues. Unmatched junction bases numbered 10, after V lost 4 bases and J lost 7 bases. The CDR3 sequence is CSVAGRLARNEQFF. For the CDR3, the DNA is TGCAGCGTTGCGGGTAGACTAGCTCGGAATGAGCAGTTCTTC.

The rearrangement uses TRBV30 and TRBJ1-6; a weak D match, TRBD1 (6 bases). Germline V gives CDR1 GTSNPN, CDR2 SVGIG (reference sequence). The CDR3 is 13 amino acids. V was shortened by 5 bases and J by 9 bases, with 14 bases between the two germline ends. DNA of the CDR3: TGTGCCTGGGGTGAAGTAGGGGGTTCACCCCTCCACTTT. Its protein is CAWGEVGGSPLHF. The complete variable domain, with remaining parts taken from reference TRBV30 and TRBJ1-6, reads SQTIHQWPATLVQPVGSPLSLECTVEGTSNPNLYWYRQAAGRGLQLLFYSVGIGQISSEVPQNLSASRPQDRQFILSSKKLLLSDSGFYLCAWGEVGGSPLHFGNGTRLTVT.

The chain is built from TRBV6-5 and TRBJ1-6; D possibly corresponds to TRBD1 (5 bases). Germline CDR1 reads MNHEY; CDR2 reads SVGAGI. V was trimmed by 4 bases and J by 4 bases, leaving 11 bases between them. The CDR3 has 15 amino acids. Here the CDR3 DNA reads TGTGCCAGCAGTTTAGACAGTTGGTATAATTCACCCCTCCACTTT. This sequence encodes CASSLDSWYNSPLHF.

This clone was seen a few times. The V and J genes are TRBV4-1 and TRBJ2-2, with a tentative D call TRBD2 (6 bases). The V end lost 0 bases, the J end lost 6 bases, and 17 bases lay between the germline ends. The CDR3 consists of 17 residues. Per germline, CDR1 MGHRA and CDR2 YSYEKL. CDR3 in DNA: TGCGCCAGCAGCCAAGATAGGGCGGGATGGGATTCCGGGGAGCTGTTTTTT. Translating gives CASSQDRAGWDSGELFF.

The chain employs TRBV7-9 and TRBJ2-1, with D possibly TRBD1 on 5 matching bases. The germline CDR1 and CDR2 sequences are SEHNR and FQNEAQ (reference sequence). The CDR3 is 13 amino acids. Trimming took off 11 bases at V and 8 bases at J, with 19 bases between the two ends. The CDR3 loop is CAGRASQGHEQFF. CDR3 DNA sequence: TGTGCCGGACGGGCCAGCCAGGGCCATGAGCAGTTCTTC.

The rearrangement joins TRBV19 to TRBJ2-1; D is possibly TRBD1 (5 bases). This CDR3 contains 14 residues. Trimming shortened V by 3 bases and J by 5 bases, and 11 bases separated the two germline ends. Germline assignment: CDR1 LNHDA and CDR2 SQIVND (reference sequence). The CDR3 is CASSIQGADNEQFF. The CDR3 DNA reads as TGTGCCAGTAGTATCCAGGGTGCCGACAATGAGCAGTTCTTC.

V usage is TRBV27 and J usage is TRBJ1-5; 11 bases are a match to TRBD1. The ends lost 2 bases at V and 2 bases at J; junction bases unmatched: 8. This CDR3 contains 18 residues. The V gene's germline CDR1 is MNHEY and CDR2 SMNVEV (reference sequence). The CDR3 coding sequence is TGTGCCAGCAGTTTAAGGACAGGGGGCGCGGACGGCAATCAGCCCCAGCATTTT. This sequence encodes CASSLRTGGADGNQPQHF.

The chain links TRBV19 to TRBJ1-4; D may be TRBD1 (5 bases). The CDR3 is made up of 15 amino acids. CDR1 and CDR2 (germline): LNHDA, SQIVND (reference sequence). V lost 5 bases and J 5 bases, leaving 15 bases between the germline ends. The CDR3 reads CASSGPQDSNEKLFF. CDR3 DNA sequence: TGTGCCAGTAGTGGACCACAGGATTCGAATGAAAAACTGTTTTTT.